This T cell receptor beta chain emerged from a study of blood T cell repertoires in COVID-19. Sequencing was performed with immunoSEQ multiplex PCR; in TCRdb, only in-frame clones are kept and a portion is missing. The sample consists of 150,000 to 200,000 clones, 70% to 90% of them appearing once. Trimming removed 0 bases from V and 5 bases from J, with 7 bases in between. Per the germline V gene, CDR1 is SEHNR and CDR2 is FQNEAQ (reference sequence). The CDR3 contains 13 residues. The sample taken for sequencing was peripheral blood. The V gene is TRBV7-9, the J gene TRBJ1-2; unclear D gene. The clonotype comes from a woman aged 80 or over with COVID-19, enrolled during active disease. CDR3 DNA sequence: TGTGCCAGCAGCTTAGCGCAGGAATATGGCTACACCTTC. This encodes CASSLAQEYGYTF. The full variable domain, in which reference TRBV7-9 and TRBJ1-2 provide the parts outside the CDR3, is DTGVSQNPRHKITKRGQNVTFRCDPISEHNRLYWYRQTLGQGPEFLTYFQNEAQLEKSRLLSDRFSAERPKGSFSTLEIQRTEQGDSAMYLCASSLAQEYGYTFGSGTRLTVV.